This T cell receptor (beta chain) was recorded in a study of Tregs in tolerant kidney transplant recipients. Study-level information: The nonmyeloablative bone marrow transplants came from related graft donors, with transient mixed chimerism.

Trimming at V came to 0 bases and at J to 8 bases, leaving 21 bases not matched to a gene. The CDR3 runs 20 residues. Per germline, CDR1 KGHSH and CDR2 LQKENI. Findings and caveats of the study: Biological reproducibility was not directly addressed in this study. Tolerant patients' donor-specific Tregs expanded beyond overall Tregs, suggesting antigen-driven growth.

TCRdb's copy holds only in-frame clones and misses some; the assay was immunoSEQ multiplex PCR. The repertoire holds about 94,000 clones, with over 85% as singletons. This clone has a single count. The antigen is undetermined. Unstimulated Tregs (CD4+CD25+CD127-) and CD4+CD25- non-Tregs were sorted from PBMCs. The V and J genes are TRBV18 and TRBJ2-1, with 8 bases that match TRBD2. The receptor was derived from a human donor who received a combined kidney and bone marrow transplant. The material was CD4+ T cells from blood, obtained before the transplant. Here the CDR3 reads CASSPPRLGLVFPLIDEQFF. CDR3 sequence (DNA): TGTGCCAGCTCACCACCGCGTTTGGGACTAGTTTTCCCGCTTATCGATGAGCAGTTCTTC.